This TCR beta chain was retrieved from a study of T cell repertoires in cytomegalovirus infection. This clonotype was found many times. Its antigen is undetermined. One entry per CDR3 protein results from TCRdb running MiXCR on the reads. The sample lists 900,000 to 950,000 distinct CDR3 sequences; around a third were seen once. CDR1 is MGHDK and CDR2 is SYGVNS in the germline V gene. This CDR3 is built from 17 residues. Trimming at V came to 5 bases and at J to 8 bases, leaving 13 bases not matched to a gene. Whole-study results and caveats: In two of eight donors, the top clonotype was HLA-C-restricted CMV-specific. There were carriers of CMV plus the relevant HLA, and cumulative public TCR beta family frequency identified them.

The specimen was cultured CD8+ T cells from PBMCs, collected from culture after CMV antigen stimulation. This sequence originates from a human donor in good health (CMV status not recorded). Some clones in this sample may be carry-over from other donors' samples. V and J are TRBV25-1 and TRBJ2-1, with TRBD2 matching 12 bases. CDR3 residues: CASSYSSGGGGGHEQFF. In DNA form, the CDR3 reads TGTGCCAGCAGTTACTCTAGCGGGGGGGGAGGAGGGCATGAGCAGTTCTTC.